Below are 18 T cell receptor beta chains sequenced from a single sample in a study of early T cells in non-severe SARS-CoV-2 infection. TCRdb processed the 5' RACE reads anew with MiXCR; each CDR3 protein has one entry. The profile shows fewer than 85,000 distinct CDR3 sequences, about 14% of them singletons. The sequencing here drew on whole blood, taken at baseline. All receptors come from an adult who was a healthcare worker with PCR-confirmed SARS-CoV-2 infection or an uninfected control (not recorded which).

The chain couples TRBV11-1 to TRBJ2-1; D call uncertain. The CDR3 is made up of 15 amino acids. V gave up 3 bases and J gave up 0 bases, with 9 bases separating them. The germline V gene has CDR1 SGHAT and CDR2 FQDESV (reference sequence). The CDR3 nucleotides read TGTGCCAGCAGCTTCAACGGGTTCTCCTACAATGAGCAGTTCTTC. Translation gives CASSFNGFSYNEQFF.

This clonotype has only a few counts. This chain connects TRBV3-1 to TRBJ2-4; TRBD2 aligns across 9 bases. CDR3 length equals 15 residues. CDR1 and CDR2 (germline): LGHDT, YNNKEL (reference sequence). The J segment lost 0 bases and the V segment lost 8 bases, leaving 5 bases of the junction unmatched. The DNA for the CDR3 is TGTGCCAGCTCGCGGGAGGGTGGAGCCAAAAACATTCAGTACTTC. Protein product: CASSREGGAKNIQYF.

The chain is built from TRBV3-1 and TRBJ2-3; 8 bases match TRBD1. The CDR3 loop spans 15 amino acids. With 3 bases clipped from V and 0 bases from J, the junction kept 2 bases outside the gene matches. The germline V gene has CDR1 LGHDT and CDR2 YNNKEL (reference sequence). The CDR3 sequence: CASSHWDRSTDTQYF. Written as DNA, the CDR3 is TGTGCCAGCAGCCATTGGGACAGGAGCACAGATACGCAGTATTTT.

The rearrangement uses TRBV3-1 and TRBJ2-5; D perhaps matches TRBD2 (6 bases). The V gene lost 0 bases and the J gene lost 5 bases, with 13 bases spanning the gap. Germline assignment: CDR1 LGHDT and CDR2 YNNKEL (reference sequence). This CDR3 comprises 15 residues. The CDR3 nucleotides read TGTGCCAGCAGCCAAGACTCAGGAGGGTATGAGACCCAGTACTTC. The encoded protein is CASSQDSGGYETQYF.

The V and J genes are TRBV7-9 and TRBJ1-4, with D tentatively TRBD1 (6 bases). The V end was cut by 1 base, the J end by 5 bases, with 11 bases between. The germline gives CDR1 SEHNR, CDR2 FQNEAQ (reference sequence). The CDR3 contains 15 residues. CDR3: CASSLVAQGNEKLFF. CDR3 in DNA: TGTGCCAGCAGCTTAGTGGCCCAGGGGAATGAAAAACTGTTTTTT.

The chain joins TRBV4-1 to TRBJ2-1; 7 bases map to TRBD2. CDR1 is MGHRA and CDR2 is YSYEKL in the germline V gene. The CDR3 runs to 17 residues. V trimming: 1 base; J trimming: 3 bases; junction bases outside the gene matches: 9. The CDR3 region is CASSQAPQRGLYNEQFF. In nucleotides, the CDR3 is TGCGCCAGCAGCCAAGCGCCTCAGCGGGGCCTCTACAATGAGCAGTTCTTC.

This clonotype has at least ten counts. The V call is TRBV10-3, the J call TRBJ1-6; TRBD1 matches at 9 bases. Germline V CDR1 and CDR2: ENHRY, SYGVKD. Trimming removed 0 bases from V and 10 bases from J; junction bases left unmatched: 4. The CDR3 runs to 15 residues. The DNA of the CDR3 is TGTGCCATCAGTGAGTCTGGGACAGGGCGATCACCCCTCCACTTT. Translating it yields CAISESGTGRSPLHF.

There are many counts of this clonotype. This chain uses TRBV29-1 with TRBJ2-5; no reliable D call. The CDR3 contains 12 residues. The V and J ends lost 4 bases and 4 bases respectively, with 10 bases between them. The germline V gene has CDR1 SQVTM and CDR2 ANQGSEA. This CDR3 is CSVVTRGETQYF. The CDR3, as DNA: TGCAGCGTTGTGACCCGAGGAGAGACCCAGTACTTC.

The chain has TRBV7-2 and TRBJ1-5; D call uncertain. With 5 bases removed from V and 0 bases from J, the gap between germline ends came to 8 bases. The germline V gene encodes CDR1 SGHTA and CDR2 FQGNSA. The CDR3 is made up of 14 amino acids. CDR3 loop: CASSGRGSNQPQHF. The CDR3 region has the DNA TGTGCCAGCAGCGGGCGGGGTAGCAATCAGCCCCAGCATTTT.

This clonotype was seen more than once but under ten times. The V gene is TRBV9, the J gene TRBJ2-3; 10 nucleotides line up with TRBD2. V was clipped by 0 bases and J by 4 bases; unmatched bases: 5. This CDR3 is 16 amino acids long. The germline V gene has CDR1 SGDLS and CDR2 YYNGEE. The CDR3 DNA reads TGTGCCAGCAGCGTAGGAGCGGGAGGGCCAGCAGATACGCAGTATTTT. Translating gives CASSVGAGGPADTQYF.

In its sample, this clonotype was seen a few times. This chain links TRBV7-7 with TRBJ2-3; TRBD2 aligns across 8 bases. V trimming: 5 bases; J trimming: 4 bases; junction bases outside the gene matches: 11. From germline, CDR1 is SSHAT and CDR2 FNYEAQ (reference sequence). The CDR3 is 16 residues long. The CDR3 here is CASSLPERERPDTQYF. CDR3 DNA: TGTGCCAGCAGCCTACCGGAGCGGGAGAGGCCAGATACGCAGTATTTT. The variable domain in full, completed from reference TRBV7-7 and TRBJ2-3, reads GAGVSQSPRYKVTKRGQDVTLRCDPISSHATLYWYQQALGQGPEFLTYFNYEAQPDKSGLPSDRFSAERPEGSISTLTIQRTEQRDSAMYRCASSLPERERPDTQYFGPGTRLTVL.

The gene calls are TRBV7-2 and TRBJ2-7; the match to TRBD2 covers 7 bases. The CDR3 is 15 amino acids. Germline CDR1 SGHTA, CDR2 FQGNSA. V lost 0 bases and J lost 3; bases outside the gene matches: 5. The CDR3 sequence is CASSLAGGALYEQYF. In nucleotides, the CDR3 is TGTGCCAGCAGCTTAGCGGGAGGGGCTCTCTACGAGCAGTACTTC.

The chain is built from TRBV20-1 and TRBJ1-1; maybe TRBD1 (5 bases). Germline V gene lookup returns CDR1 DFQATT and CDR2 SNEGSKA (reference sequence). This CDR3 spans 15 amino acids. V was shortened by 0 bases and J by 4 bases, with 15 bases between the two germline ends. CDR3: CSARDPRERPTEAFF. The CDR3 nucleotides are TGCAGTGCTAGAGATCCCAGGGAGAGACCCACTGAAGCTTTCTTT.

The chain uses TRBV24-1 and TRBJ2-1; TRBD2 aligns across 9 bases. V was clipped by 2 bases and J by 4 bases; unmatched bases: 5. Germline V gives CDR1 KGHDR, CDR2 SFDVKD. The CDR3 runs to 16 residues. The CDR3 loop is CATSDWIAGVYNEQFF. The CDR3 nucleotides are TGTGCCACCAGTGATTGGATAGCGGGAGTTTACAATGAGCAGTTCTTC.

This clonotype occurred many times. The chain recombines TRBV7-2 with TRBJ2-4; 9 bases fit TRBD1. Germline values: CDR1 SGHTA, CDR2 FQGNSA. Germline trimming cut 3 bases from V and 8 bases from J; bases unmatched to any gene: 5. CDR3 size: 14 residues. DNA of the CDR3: TGTGCCAGCAGCTTTACAGGGGGCCGGGACATTCAGTACTTC. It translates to CASSFTGGRDIQYF.

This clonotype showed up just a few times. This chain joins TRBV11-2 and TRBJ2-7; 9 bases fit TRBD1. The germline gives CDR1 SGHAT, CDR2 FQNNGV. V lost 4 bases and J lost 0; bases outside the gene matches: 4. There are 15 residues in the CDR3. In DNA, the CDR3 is TGTGCCAGCAGCTACCGGGACAGGGACTCCTACGAGCAGTACTTC. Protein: CASSYRDRDSYEQYF.

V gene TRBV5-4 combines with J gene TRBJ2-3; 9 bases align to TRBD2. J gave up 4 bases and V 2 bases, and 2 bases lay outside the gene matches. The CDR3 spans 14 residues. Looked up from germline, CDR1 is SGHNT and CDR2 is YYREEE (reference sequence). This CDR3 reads CASSLASGADTQYF. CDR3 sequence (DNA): TGTGCCAGCAGCTTAGCTAGCGGGGCAGATACGCAGTATTTT.

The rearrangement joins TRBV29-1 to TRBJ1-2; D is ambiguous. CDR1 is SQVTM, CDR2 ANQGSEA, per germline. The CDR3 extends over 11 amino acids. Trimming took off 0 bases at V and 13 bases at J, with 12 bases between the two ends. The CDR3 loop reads CSVEDREVCTF. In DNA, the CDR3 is TGCAGCGTTGAAGATAGGGAAGTATGCACCTTC.